These T cell receptor beta chains were read from a single sample in a study of shared clonotypes between healthy human individuals. The protocol was immunoSEQ multiplex PCR, while the TCRdb copy is restricted to in-frame clones and leaves out a portion. This sample carries just over 2,000,000 clones, 90% to 95% of them seen once, and the ten largest clones take 0.1% to 0.15%. Source material: naive CD4+ T cells sorted from blood. These receptors originate from a man aged 18 to 30 in good health. CDR3s include the opening cysteine and the closing phenylalanine or tryptophan. D genes are given only for firm matches.

j_call: TRBJ2-7
d_call: TRBD2
v_call: TRBV7-9
cdr3_aa: CASSPPGLARNEQYF
cdr3_nt: TGTGCCAGCAGCCCACCGGGACTAGCGAGGAACGAGCAGTACTTC

j_call: TRBJ1-2
d_call: .
v_call: TRBV5-1
cdr3_aa: CASSLNWEGYTF
cdr3_nt: TGCGCCAGCAGCTTGAATTGGGAAGGCTACACCTTC

j_call: TRBJ2-1
d_call: TRBD1
v_call: TRBV19
cdr3_aa: CASRRDRIANEQFF
cdr3_nt: TGTGCCAGTAGAAGGGACAGAATAGCGAATGAGCAGTTCTTC

j_call: TRBJ1-2
d_call: TRBD1
v_call: TRBV7-9
cdr3_aa: CASSLGQGNGYTF
cdr3_nt: TGTGCCAGCAGTTTGGGACAGGGGAATGGCTACACCTTC

j_call: TRBJ1-2
d_call: .
v_call: TRBV7-8
cdr3_aa: CASSPGGLGYGYTF
cdr3_nt: TGTGCCAGCAGCCCCGGGGGGCTGGGCTATGGCTACACCTTC

j_call: TRBJ2-7
d_call: TRBD1
v_call: TRBV5-6
cdr3_aa: CASSTRTGGPYEQYF
cdr3_nt: TGTGCCAGCAGCACCCGGACAGGGGGTCCCTACGAGCAGTACTTC

j_call: TRBJ2-6
d_call: .
v_call: TRBV5-6
cdr3_aa: CASSLGQISGANVLTF
cdr3_nt: TGTGCCAGCAGCTTGGGGCAGATCTCTGGGGCCAACGTCCTGACTTTC

j_call: TRBJ1-5
d_call: .
v_call: TRBV4-3
cdr3_aa: CASSQDIGYQPQHF
cdr3_nt: TGCGCCAGCAGCCAAGACATCGGCTATCAGCCCCAGCATTTT

j_call: TRBJ1-2
d_call: .
v_call: TRBV5-4
cdr3_aa: CASSQGRQNYGYTF
cdr3_nt: TGTGCCAGCAGCCAAGGTCGTCAGAACTATGGCTACACCTTC

j_call: TRBJ1-3
d_call: .
v_call: TRBV4-3
cdr3_aa: CASSQGEWGLGGNTIYF
cdr3_nt: TGCGCCAGCAGCCAAGGGGAGTGGGGGCTTGGTGGAAACACCATATATTTT

j_call: TRBJ2-5
d_call: .
v_call: TRBV5-1
cdr3_aa: CASSRAVGSGQETQYF
cdr3_nt: TGCGCCAGCAGCCGCGCCGTGGGGAGCGGCCAAGAGACCCAGTACTTC

j_call: TRBJ1-2
d_call: .
v_call: TRBV10-3
cdr3_aa: CAVSREGDYGYTF
cdr3_nt: TGTGCCGTATCGAGGGAGGGCGACTATGGCTACACCTTC

j_call: TRBJ2-5
d_call: TRBD1
v_call: TRBV6-5
cdr3_aa: CASSRTGGRQETQYF
cdr3_nt: TGTGCCAGCAGCCGTACAGGGGGTCGCCAAGAGACCCAGTACTTC

j_call: TRBJ1-6
d_call: .
v_call: TRBV28
cdr3_aa: CASSPPLSLRHSPLHF
cdr3_nt: TGTGCCAGCAGTCCACCACTCTCCCTTCGGCATTCACCCCTCCACTTT

j_call: TRBJ2-4
d_call: .
v_call: TRBV5-1
cdr3_aa: CASSAGQGGNIQYF
cdr3_nt: TGCGCCAGCAGCGCTGGGCAGGGAGGAAACATTCAGTACTTC

j_call: TRBJ2-2
d_call: TRBD1
v_call: TRBV5-1
cdr3_aa: CARTGGIAGELFF
cdr3_nt: TGCGCCAGGACAGGGGGCATAGCCGGGGAGCTGTTTTTT

j_call: TRBJ1-4
d_call: .
v_call: TRBV7-9
cdr3_aa: CASSLSATNEKLFF
cdr3_nt: TGTGCCAGCAGCTTATCTGCAACTAATGAAAAACTGTTTTTT